This T cell receptor (beta chain) was obtained from a study of OX40 agonist ivuxolimab in advanced cancers. Overall study context: At roughly 80% male, the cohort had a mean age of around 56 years, ranging from 23 to 79. Notes on the study in general: At 0.1 to 3.0 mg/kg and by week 6, CD4+ and CD8+ T cells in the blood had expanded clonally.

Turning to this clone: Antigen unknown.

Repertoires were generated with immunoSEQ multiplex PCR, while TCRdb's copy carries only in-frame clones and drops some. This table has about 79,000 clones, more than 90% appearing once. The germline V gene encodes CDR1 SNHLY and CDR2 FYNNEI. Trimming cost V 2 bases and J 5 bases, with 6 bases left between them. This CDR3 is 12 amino acids long. This chain links TRBV2 with TRBJ1-2; D is unresolved. This receptor was obtained from an adult with an advanced solid tumor such as melanoma, head and neck, liver or kidney cancer. Sequences were derived from CD4+ or CD8+ T cells sorted from blood, sampled in a trial of the OX40 agonist ivuxolimab. DNA for the CDR3: TGTGCCAGCAGTGAAAGGTCTTATGGCTACACCTTC. Protein sequence: CASSERSYGYTF.